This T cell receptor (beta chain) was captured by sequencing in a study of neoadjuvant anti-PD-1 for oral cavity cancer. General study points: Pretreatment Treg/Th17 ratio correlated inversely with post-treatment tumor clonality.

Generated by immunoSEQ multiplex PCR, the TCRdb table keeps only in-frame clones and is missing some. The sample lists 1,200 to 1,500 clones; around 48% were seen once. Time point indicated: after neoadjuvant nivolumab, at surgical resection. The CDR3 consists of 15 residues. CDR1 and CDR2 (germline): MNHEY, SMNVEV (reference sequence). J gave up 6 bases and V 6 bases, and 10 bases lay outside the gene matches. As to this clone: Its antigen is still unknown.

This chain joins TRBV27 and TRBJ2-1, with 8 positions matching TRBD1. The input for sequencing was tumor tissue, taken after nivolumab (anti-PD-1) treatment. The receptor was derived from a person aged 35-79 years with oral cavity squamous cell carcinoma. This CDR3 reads CASSFGQGRSNEQFF. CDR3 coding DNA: TGTGCCAGCAGCTTCGGACAGGGAAGAAGCAATGAGCAGTTCTTC.